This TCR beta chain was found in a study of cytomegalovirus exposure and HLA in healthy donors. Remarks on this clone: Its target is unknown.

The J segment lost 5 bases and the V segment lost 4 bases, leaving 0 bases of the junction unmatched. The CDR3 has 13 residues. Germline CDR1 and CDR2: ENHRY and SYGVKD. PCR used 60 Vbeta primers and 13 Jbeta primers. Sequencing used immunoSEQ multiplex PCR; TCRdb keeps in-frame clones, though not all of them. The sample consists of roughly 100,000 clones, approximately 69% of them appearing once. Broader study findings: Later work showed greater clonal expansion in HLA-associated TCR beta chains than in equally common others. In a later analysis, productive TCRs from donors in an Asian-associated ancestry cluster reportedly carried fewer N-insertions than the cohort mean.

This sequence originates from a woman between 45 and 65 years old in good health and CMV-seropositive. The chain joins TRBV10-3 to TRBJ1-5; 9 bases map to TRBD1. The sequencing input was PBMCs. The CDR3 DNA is TGTGCCATCAGTGGGACAGGGGATCAGCCCCAGCATTTT. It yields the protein CAISGTGDQPQHF.